The 5 T cell receptor beta chains listed next were all sequenced from one sample in a study of cytotoxic CD8 clonotypes in ibrutinib-treated CLL. The data were produced by immunoSEQ multiplex PCR, yet TCRdb's version contains in-frame clones alone and is incomplete. The table lists 75,000 to 80,000 clones, approximately 87% of them singletons. Material: PBMCs, obtained after 24 months of ibrutinib treatment. These receptors were taken from a human donor with chronic lymphocytic leukemia.

This clone was detected once. The chain couples TRBV12-5 to TRBJ2-5; 7 nucleotides match TRBD1. With 11 bases clipped from V and 7 bases from J, the junction kept 19 bases outside the gene matches. Germline V gene lookup returns CDR1 LGHNT and CDR2 FRNRAP. The length of the CDR3 is 15 residues. CDR3 DNA sequence: TGTGCTTTTCATCCTCGGGGACAGTGGGAAGGGACCCAGTACTTC. This gives the protein CAFHPRGQWEGTQYF.

The genes are TRBV13 and TRBJ2-1; 7 nucleotides agree with TRBD2. Germline CDR1 PRHDT, CDR2 FYEKMQ (reference sequence). V lost 2 bases, J lost 3 bases, and 4 bases stayed unmatched. CDR3 length: 15 residues. The CDR3, as DNA: TGTGCCAGCAGCTTAATGCGGGAGTTCTACAATGAGCAGTTCTTC. Translation gives CASSLMREFYNEQFF.

This clone has only one observation. The V call is TRBV19, the J call TRBJ1-1; 7 positions match TRBD1. This CDR3 spans 17 amino acids. CDR1 is LNHDA, CDR2 SQIVND, per germline (reference sequence). After removal of 3 bases from V and 0 bases from J, the junction contained 10 bases not matched to a gene. The CDR3 loop reads CASSIRGDRLMNTEAFF. The CDR3, as DNA: TGTGCCAGTAGTATTAGGGGGGACAGACTTATGAACACTGAAGCTTTCTTT.

The gene calls are TRBV2 and TRBJ2-5; D not resolved. V was cut by 4 bases and J by 5 bases, with 8 bases left in between. The CDR3 is made up of 12 amino acids. Germline loops: CDR1 SNHLY, CDR2 FYNNEI. CDR3 protein: CASSGNGETQYF. The CDR3 bases are TGTGCCAGCAGTGGAAATGGGGAGACCCAGTACTTC.

The V and J genes are TRBV27 and TRBJ1-5, with D possibly TRBD1 on 5 matching bases. Germline-derived CDR1 and CDR2 are MNHEY and SMNVEV (reference sequence). The V and J ends lost 4 bases and 0 bases respectively, with 10 bases between them. The CDR3 totals 15 residues. The CDR3 reads CASSWDGISNQPQHF. The CDR3, as DNA: TGTGCCAGCAGTTGGGACGGAATTAGCAATCAGCCCCAGCATTTT.